This T cell receptor (beta chain) was obtained from a study of blood T cell repertoires in COVID-19 (dated by TCRdb to between 2020 and 2021). For the study in its entirety: Samples covering the acute and convalescent phases of COVID-19 were provided by collaborators in the United States, Italy and Spain. The material from the prospective study consisted of cDNA or gDNA derived from T cells, B-cell-depleted T cells, or PBMCs. The dataset comprised deeply sampled blood TCRbeta repertoires from subjects exposed to, actively infected with, or recovered from COVID-19. The repertoires were released in a freely available public database meant as a resource for research on the immune response to SARS-CoV-2. The samples were drawn from the first 160 participants of the ongoing ImmuneRACE study and from 1,254 subjects provided by 6 global collaborators. The sample metadata nearly always contained a de-identified subject ID, COVID-19 status, age in years and sex. Where HLA class I and class II types were available, the types were taken from metadata supplied by the sample provider, not from assay-based typing. Overall study outcomes, separate from this receptor: Clinical and demographic metadata were provided uncurated, with the amount varying by source and participant.

About this clone: Its antigen remains unidentified. One base away there is no much larger clone; base qualities are not given.

Counted from cysteine to phenylalanine, this CDR3 has 17 amino acids. Just the 51-base CDR3 DNA is kept, in frame starting at base 1. CDR1 is given as SGHVS and CDR2 as FNYEAQ, both from the germline V gene. V has 1 base trimmed and J has 4 bases trimmed; junction bases matching no gene number 7. In the prospective study, participants were roughly 18 to 100 years old, resided in 25 or so geographic areas of the United States, and were enrolled through a virtual design. Cohort assignment in the prospective study relied on participant-reported clinical history from a screening survey and a study questionnaire. For ImmuneRACE Cohort 3, a participant was defined as recovered based on two consecutive negative NP/OP PCR tests, clearance by a healthcare professional, or resolution of symptoms. Mobile phlebotomists in the prospective study collected whole blood, serum and a nasopharyngeal or oropharyngeal swab from every participant. Prospective study participants could optionally give additional blood draws and questionnaires over an approximately 2-month period. Before DNA extraction, prospective study blood samples were shipped either frozen or at room temperature.

The immunoSEQ Assay, a bias-controlled multiplex PCR, was used to amplify TCRbeta CDR3 regions from genomic DNA. In the original analysis: The number of nucleated cells in each sample was estimated by amplification of reference gene primers within the assay. To quantify the absolute abundance of each unique TCRbeta CDR3 rearrangement, sequence reads were collapsed and filtered. For each sample, productive Simpson clonality was calculated as the square root of Simpson's diversity index across productive rearrangements. Not all clones reach the TCRdb copy of this immuneACCESS table, which keeps in-frame sequences only. Checked studies attribute under half of the gap to unresolved V genes and leave the rest unexplained. That table supplies the V and J calls and clone size; D and trimming were determined from the DNA. In this sample the table shows approximately 180,000 clones, 70% to 85% of which occur a single time. In total, the top ten clones hold roughly 17% of the sample.

Recombination connected TRBV7-6 to TRBJ2-2; 9 central bases correspond to TRBD1. This clonotype was obtained from a woman aged 45-65 years who had recovered from COVID-19. The sequencing input was PBMCs or T cells enriched from blood (not recorded which). The CDR3 protein is CASSLVAGQGGTGELFF. The DNA sequence is given as TGTGCCAGCAGCTTAGTGGCGGGACAGGGCGGCACCGGGGAGCTGTTTTTT.